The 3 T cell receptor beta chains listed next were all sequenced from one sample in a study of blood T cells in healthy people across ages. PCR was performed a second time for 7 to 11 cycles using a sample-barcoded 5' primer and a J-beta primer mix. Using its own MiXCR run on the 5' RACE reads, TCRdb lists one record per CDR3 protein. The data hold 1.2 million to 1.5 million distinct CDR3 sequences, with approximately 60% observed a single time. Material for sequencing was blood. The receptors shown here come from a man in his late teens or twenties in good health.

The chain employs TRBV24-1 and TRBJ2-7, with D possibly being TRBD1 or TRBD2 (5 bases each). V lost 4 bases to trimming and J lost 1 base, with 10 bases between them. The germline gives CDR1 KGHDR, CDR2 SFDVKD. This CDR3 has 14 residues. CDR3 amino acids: CATSDWDRSYEQYF. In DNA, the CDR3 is TGTGCCACCAGTGACTGGGACCGATCCTACGAGCAGTACTTC.

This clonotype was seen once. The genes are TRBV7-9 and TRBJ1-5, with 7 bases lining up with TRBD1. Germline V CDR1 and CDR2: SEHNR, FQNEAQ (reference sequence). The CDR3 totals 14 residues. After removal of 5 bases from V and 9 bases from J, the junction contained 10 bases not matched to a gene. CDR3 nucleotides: TGTGCCAGCAGCGGCGGGACAGACGCATGGCCCCAGCATTTT. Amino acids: CASSGGTDAWPQHF. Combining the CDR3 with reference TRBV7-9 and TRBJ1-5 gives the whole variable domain DTGVSQNPRHKITKRGQNVTFRCDPISEHNRLYWYRQTLGQGPEFLTYFQNEAQLEKSRLLSDRFSAERPKGSFSTLEIQRTEQGDSAMYLCASSGGTDAWPQHFGDGTRLSIL.

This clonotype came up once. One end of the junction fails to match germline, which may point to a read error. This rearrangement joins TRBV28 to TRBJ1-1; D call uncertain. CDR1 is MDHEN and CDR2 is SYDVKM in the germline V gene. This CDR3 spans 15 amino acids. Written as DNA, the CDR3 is TGTGCCGGCAGTTTAGCTGTACCCTTAGGCACTGAAGCTTTCTTT. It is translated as CAGSLAVPLGTEAFF.